One and the same sample provided the 26 T cell receptor beta chains below, sequenced in a study of T cells after yellow fever vaccination (dated by TCRdb to about 2019). The treatment or condition label, as the study defines it: live attenuated yellow fever vaccine strain. The library came from 5' RACE. The data were produced on an Illumina HiSeq 2500. TCRdb handled the public reads itself, with Q25 trimming in fastp and clone calling in MiXCR, and kept productive beta chains. Each entry merges the rows of one CDR3 protein and shows their most common DNA and genes. In all, the sample holds 160,000 or so distinct CDR3 sequences, and around 7% of those were seen once. Approximately 2.4% of the sample is taken by the ten largest. The sample here was CD4+ T cells sorted from PBMCs, taken around 5 days after the first yellow fever vaccination. All receptors derive from a man between 18 and 35 years old who received the YFV17D yellow fever vaccine.

V is TRBV7-2 and J is TRBJ2-2; TRBD2 might be the D (6 bases). Deletions cut 0 bases from V and 4 bases from J, with 9 bases between. The CDR3 spans 15 residues. Germline CDR1 and CDR2: SGHTA and FQGNSA. CDR3 in amino acids: CASSLALGGTGELFF. Written as DNA, the CDR3 is TGTGCCAGCAGCTTAGCGCTGGGGGGCACCGGGGAGCTGTTTTTT.

This clonotype was seen ten or more times. The rearrangement uses TRBV6-1 and TRBJ1-1; 10 bases are shared with TRBD1. The CDR3 totals 14 residues. CDR1 and CDR2 (germline): MNHNS, SASEGT. J lost 11 bases, V lost 6 bases, and 12 bases had no gene match. CDR3 amino acids: CASRPPGQGIAAFF. Written as DNA, the CDR3 is TGTGCCAGCAGGCCCCCGGGACAGGGGATAGCGGCTTTCTTT.

This clonotype was picked up a small number of times. The rearrangement links TRBV25-1 to TRBJ1-2, with TRBD1 identical over 8 bases. Trimming removed 1 base from V and 5 bases from J; junction bases left unmatched: 6. The CDR3 covers 15 residues. Germline CDR1 reads MGHDK; CDR2 reads SYGVNS. The CDR3 region is CASSEWTGSGYGYTF. CDR3 sequence (DNA): TGTGCCAGCAGTGAATGGACAGGGAGTGGGTATGGCTACACCTTC.

This clonotype was seen a handful of times. The chain recombines TRBV18 with TRBJ2-1; weak D call: TRBD2 (6 bases). Deletions cut 5 bases from V and 7 bases from J, with 12 bases between. The CDR3 is made up of 13 amino acids. Per germline, CDR1 KGHSH and CDR2 LQKENI. CDR3 DNA sequence: TGTGCCAGCTCAGCGACTAGGGCGAATGAGCAGTTCTTC. Amino acid sequence: CASSATRANEQFF. The full variable domain, completed using reference TRBV18 and TRBJ2-1, is NAGVMQNPRHLVRRRGQEARLRCSPMKGHSHVYWYRQLPEEGLKFMVYLQKENIIDESGMPKERFSAEFPKEGPSILRIQQVVRGDSAAYFCASSATRANEQFFGPGTRLTVL.

A few counts support this clonotype. This chain joins TRBV18 and TRBJ1-3, with 10 bases lining up with TRBD1. CDR1 is KGHSH, CDR2 LQKENI, per germline. The CDR3 consists of 16 residues. V was clipped by 0 bases and J by 4 bases; unmatched bases: 3. This chain's CDR3 is CASSPPGTGDGNTIYF. The DNA for the CDR3 is TGTGCCAGCTCACCACCTGGGACAGGGGACGGAAACACCATATATTTT.

Ten or more counts support this clonotype. The genes are TRBV20-1 and TRBJ2-1, with TRBD2 matching over 11 bases. This CDR3 has 15 residues. Germline CDR1 is DFQATT and CDR2 is SNEGSKA (reference sequence). Trimming at V came to 6 bases and at J to 8 bases, leaving 12 bases not matched to a gene. In DNA, the CDR3 is TGCAGTGCCCCGAGACTAGCGGGGACGGTCGATGAGCAGTTCTTC. Amino acid sequence: CSAPRLAGTVDEQFF.

This clonotype occurred many times. V gene TRBV5-1 combines with J gene TRBJ1-2; TRBD1 matches at 10 bases. Germline-derived CDR1 and CDR2 are SGHRS and YFSETQ. The CDR3 length is 13 residues. The J segment lost 8 bases and the V segment lost 3 bases, leaving 4 bases of the junction unmatched. The DNA of the CDR3 is TGCGCCAGCAGCTCGACAGGGGGCGAGGGCTACACCTTC. It encodes CASSSTGGEGYTF.

This clonotype occurred many times. The chain recombines TRBV19 with TRBJ1-5, with D tentatively TRBD1 (5 bases). From germline, CDR1 is LNHDA and CDR2 SQIVND (reference sequence). Trimming left V 3 bases short and J 5 bases short, with 8 bases between. The CDR3 sequence is 13 residues long. CDR3 nucleotides: TGTGCCAGTAGTATTTTGGGGGATCAGCCCCAGCATTTT. It specifies CASSILGDQPQHF.

The gene calls are TRBV15 and TRBJ2-1, with 11 bases that match TRBD2. The junction had 9 bases not matched to a gene; V was cut back by 1 base and J by 7 bases. Germline-derived CDR1 and CDR2 are LNHNV and YYDKDF (reference sequence). The CDR3 extends over 17 amino acids. This CDR3 is CATSRAHSGGGGNEQFF. As DNA, the CDR3 is TGTGCCACCAGCAGAGCGCATAGCGGGGGGGGTGGGAATGAGCAGTTCTTC.

This chain joins TRBV5-5 and TRBJ1-1; possible D gene TRBD1, 5 bases. The germline CDR1 and CDR2 sequences are SGHKS and YYEKEE (reference sequence). This CDR3 has 12 residues. V gave up 0 bases and J gave up 11 bases, with 11 bases separating them. The CDR3 sequence: CASSLGGLSAFF. DNA for the CDR3: TGTGCCAGCAGCTTGGGGGGGTTATCGGCTTTCTTT.

J is TRBJ1-4 and V is TRBV12-3 or TRBV12-4, with D perhaps TRBD1 (5 bases). Trimming removed 6 bases at V and 0 bases at J, with 8 bases between. The CDR3 loop spans 14 amino acids. The chain's CDR3 is CASSRVATNEKLFF. CDR3 sequence (DNA): TGTGCCAGCAGCAGGGTGGCAACTAATGAAAAACTGTTTTTT.

The chain links TRBV5-1 to TRBJ2-1; possible D gene TRBD2, 5 bases. CDR3 length: 15 amino acids. V was shortened by 4 bases and J by 7 bases, with 18 bases between the two germline ends. The germline gives CDR1 SGHRS, CDR2 YFSETQ. The CDR3 DNA sequence: TGCGCCAGCAGCCTAGGGCCCGGCGGGTGGAATGAGCAGTTCTTC. Protein sequence: CASSLGPGGWNEQFF.

This clonotype has ten or more counts. This chain connects TRBV12-3 or TRBV12-4 to TRBJ1-2; no clear D gene. The V end lost 6 bases, the J end lost 0 bases, and 14 bases lay between the germline ends. The CDR3 spans 15 residues. The CDR3 spells CASSRTPVSNYGYTF. For the CDR3, the DNA is TGTGCCAGCAGCCGAACCCCCGTATCTAACTATGGCTACACCTTC.

This clonotype appeared many times. J is TRBJ2-1 and V is TRBV6-1, with D perhaps TRBD1 (5 bases). Trimming left V 4 bases short and J 0 bases short, with 13 bases between. From germline, CDR1 is MNHNS and CDR2 SASEGT. CDR3 length: 16 residues. CDR3: CASSGNRRGSYNEQFF. CDR3 DNA: TGTGCCAGCAGTGGAAACCGAAGGGGCTCCTACAATGAGCAGTTCTTC.

This clonotype showed up many times. The chain is built from TRBV5-1 and TRBJ2-3; D gene unclear. Trimming stripped 3 bases from V and 6 bases from J, with 11 bases between. CDR1 and CDR2 (germline): SGHRS, YFSETQ. There are 13 residues in the CDR3. The CDR3 coding sequence is TGCGCCAGCAGCTCCGGAGAAAGTGATACGCAGTATTTT. Its translation: CASSSGESDTQYF.

At least ten counts were recorded for this clonotype. The V and J genes are TRBV7-9 and TRBJ2-1, with 11 bases fitting TRBD1. There are 16 residues in the CDR3. Trimming at V came to 1 base and at J to 6 bases, leaving 5 bases not matched to a gene. The germline gives CDR1 SEHNR, CDR2 FQNEAQ (reference sequence). CDR3 amino acids: CASSLGDRGAGNEQFF. DNA for the CDR3: TGTGCCAGCAGCTTAGGGGACAGGGGGGCCGGCAATGAGCAGTTCTTC.

Many counts were recorded for this clonotype. This chain joins TRBV7-8 and TRBJ1-1; D is unclear. The CDR3 covers 14 residues. V was shortened by 1 base and J by 1 base, with 7 bases between the two germline ends. CDR1 and CDR2 from the germline V gene are SGHVS and FQNEAQ. DNA for the CDR3: TGTGCCAGCAGCTTAGGCATAAGGAACACTGAAGCTTTCTTT. It translates to CASSLGIRNTEAFF.

In DNA form, the CDR3 reads TGTGCCAGCAGCCTCGGGGGTTGGACTGAAGCTTTCTTT. Amino acid sequence: CASSLGGWTEAFF. The J gene is TRBJ1-1, the V gene TRBV7-9, with a tentative D call TRBD1 (5 bases). The CDR3 extends over 13 amino acids. V dropped 5 bases and J dropped 5 bases, with 12 bases sitting between them. Per the germline V gene, CDR1 is SEHNR and CDR2 is FQNEAQ (reference sequence). The full variable domain, in which reference TRBV7-9 and TRBJ1-1 provide the parts outside the CDR3, is DTGVSQNPRHKITKRGQNVTFRCDPISEHNRLYWYRQTLGQGPEFLTYFQNEAQLEKSRLLSDRFSAERPKGSFSTLEIQRTEQGDSAMYLCASSLGGWTEAFFGQGTRLTVV.

Worth noting for this clonotype: The junction differs from germline at one of its ends, possibly a read error. This chain links TRBV7-2 with TRBJ1-3, with 8 nucleotides matching TRBD1. Germline V lookup: CDR1 SGHTA, CDR2 FQGNSA. The CDR3 is 14 amino acids. CDR3 in DNA: TGTGCCAGCAGCTTAGTACAGGGGGGAAACGCCATATATTTT. Protein sequence: CASSLVQGGNAIYF.

The V gene is TRBV5-1, the J gene TRBJ2-1; 7 bases map to TRBD1. V shed 3 bases, J shed 5 bases, and the junction held 11 bases outside the gene matches. CDR1 is SGHRS, CDR2 YFSETQ, per germline. The CDR3 sequence is 16 residues long. CDR3 amino acids: CASSSSPGQPNNEQFF. CDR3 coding DNA: TGCGCCAGCAGCTCCTCACCGGGACAGCCTAACAATGAGCAGTTCTTC.

V is TRBV20-1 and J is TRBJ2-3; 7 nucleotides match TRBD2. Germline V gene lookup returns CDR1 DFQATT and CDR2 SNEGSKA (reference sequence). The trim removed 5 bases at V and 1 base at J, leaving 3 bases unmatched. This CDR3 is built from 13 residues. CDR3 protein: CSAFRGGTDTQYF. CDR3 nucleotide sequence: TGCAGTGCTTTTCGGGGGGGCACAGATACGCAGTATTTT.

At least ten counts were recorded for this clonotype. The chain recombines TRBV29-1 with TRBJ2-3, with TRBD2 matching over 11 bases. Germline CDR1 reads SQVTM; CDR2 reads ANQGSEA. The CDR3 extends over 15 amino acids. V lost 3 bases and J lost 1; bases outside the gene matches: 3. The CDR3 DNA is TGCAGCGTTGAGAAACTAGCGGGGGGCACAGATACGCAGTATTTT. Translated: CSVEKLAGGTDTQYF.

This clonotype was observed a handful of times. The chain joins TRBV7-2 to TRBJ1-5, with D possibly matching TRBD1 (6 bases). The ends were cut back, 5 bases at V and 5 bases at J, with 10 bases in the middle. Germline CDR1 is SGHTA and CDR2 is FQGNSA. The CDR3 length is 13 residues. CDR3 in amino acids: CASSQGGDQPQHF. CDR3 sequence (DNA): TGTGCCAGCAGCCAAGGGGGGGATCAGCCCCAGCATTTT.

This clonotype came up many times. The chain is built from TRBV7-2 and TRBJ2-7; no clear D gene. The CDR3 contains 14 residues. V shed 3 bases and J shed 2 bases, with 11 bases lying between them. The V gene's germline CDR1 is SGHTA and CDR2 FQGNSA. CDR3 sequence reads: CASSFVAGAYEQYF. In DNA form, the CDR3 reads TGTGCCAGCAGCTTTGTCGCCGGTGCCTACGAGCAGTACTTC.

This clonotype was picked up many times. The chain uses TRBV7-9 and TRBJ2-5; 12 nucleotides agree with TRBD1. This CDR3 has 16 residues. Germline V gene data show CDR1 as SEHNR and CDR2 as FQNEAQ (reference sequence). With 4 bases clipped from V and 1 base from J, the junction kept 4 bases outside the gene matches. CDR3 nucleotide sequence: TGTGCCAGCAGCTCTGGGACAGGGGGCTTCCAAGAGACCCAGTACTTC. Its translation: CASSSGTGGFQETQYF.

The chain joins TRBV7-9 to TRBJ2-7; possibly TRBD1 or TRBD2 for D (5 bases each). The CDR3 runs 14 residues. The V end was cut by 5 bases, the J end by 0 bases, with 11 bases between. The germline V gene has CDR1 SEHNR and CDR2 FQNEAQ (reference sequence). In nucleotides, the CDR3 is TGTGCCAGCAGCGTGGGACGGAACTCCTACGAGCAGTACTTC. As protein: CASSVGRNSYEQYF.